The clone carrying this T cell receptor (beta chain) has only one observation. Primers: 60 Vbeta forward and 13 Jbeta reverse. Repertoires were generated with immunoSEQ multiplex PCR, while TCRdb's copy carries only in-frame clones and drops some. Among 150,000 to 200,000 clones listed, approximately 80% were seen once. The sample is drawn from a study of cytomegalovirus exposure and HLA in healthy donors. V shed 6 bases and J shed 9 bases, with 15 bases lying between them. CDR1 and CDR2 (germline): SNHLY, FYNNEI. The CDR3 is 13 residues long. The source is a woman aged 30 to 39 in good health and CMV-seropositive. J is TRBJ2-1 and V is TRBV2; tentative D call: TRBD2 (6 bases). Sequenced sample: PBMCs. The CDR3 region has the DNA TGTGCCAGCAGCCGACTTACTAGCAGTGAGCAGTTCTTC. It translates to CASSRLTSSEQFF.